The T cell receptor (beta chain) described here comes from a study of human T cells and chemical hapten exposure. Overall study: Patch testing was performed with 0.01% DPC on the upper back, with reading at 6 days.

With respect to this clonotype: As yet, its antigen is unknown.

Study-wide results and limits: As the donors had alopecia, their immune response may differ from healthy people's.

Authors' methods: Across samples, TCR counts had a median of roughly 98,000 and ranged from about 23,224 to 700,000. MiXCR was run by TCRdb on the RACE reads, yielding one entry per CDR3 protein. The V and J calls reflect TCRdb's pipeline rather than the authors' work. The sample holds roughly 86,000 distinct CDR3 sequences, roughly a tenth seen once. Time point specified: patch test 1, 2 weeks after DPC sensitization. Treatment defined: therapeutic diphenylcyclopropenone sensitization with weekly scalp DPC. The clonotype originates from a man in his forties or fifties with alopecia areata. Some clones in this sample may be carry-over from other donors' samples. Sequenced here: whole blood, sampled in connection with sensitization to the hapten diphenylcyclopropenone (DPC).

The CDR3 nucleotides read TGCAGTTCCCGGGGGGTCGAAGAGACCCAGTACTTC. This gives the protein CSSRGVEETQYF. The chain carries TRBV20-1 and TRBJ2-5; TRBD2 matches at 7 bases. There are 12 residues in the CDR3. Germline CDR1 DFQATT, CDR2 SNEGSKA (reference sequence). The V and J ends lost 8 bases and 3 bases, in that order; junction bases with no gene match: 6.